This T cell receptor beta chain appears in the sequencing data of a study of T-cell memory formation after mild COVID-19. This clonotype was counted between two and nine times. TCRdb used MiXCR to reprocess the 5' RACE reads, holding one entry per CDR3 protein. This sample yields about 180,000 distinct CDR3 sequences, of which approximately 16% are seen a single time; around 1.9% belongs to the top ten. CDR3 length: 13 residues. From germline, CDR1 is MNHEY and CDR2 SVGAGI. V was cut by 3 bases and J by 1 base, with 7 bases left in between. Sequencing input: PBMCs or a T cell subset sorted from them (not recorded which). The source of this sequence is an adult woman who had mild COVID-19 (a few samples of this study predate the infection). Cell type and time point are not known. This chain connects TRBV6-5 to TRBJ2-7; D ambiguous. CDR3 nucleotide sequence: TGTGCCAGCAGTTATAGGGAATCCTACGAGCAGTACTTC. Translation: CASSYRESYEQYF.